A single sample gave rise to the 28 T cell receptor beta chains below, sequenced in a study of T cell responses to AZD1222 COVID-19 vaccine. The table came from immunoSEQ multiplex PCR; TCRdb's copy has only in-frame clones and leaves some out. Of 120,000 or so clones in the sample, approximately 85% were seen once. Source: peripheral blood, taken on day 0 of AZD1222 vaccination. The receptors were sampled from an adult in good health.

The chain combines TRBV4-2 with TRBJ1-2; 9 positions match TRBD1. Germline lookup yields CDR1 LGHNA and CDR2 YNFKEQ. CDR3 length: 16 residues. J was trimmed by 1 base and V by 3 bases; bases with no gene match: 6. The chain's CDR3 is CASSHEGTGINYGYTF. For the CDR3, the DNA is TGTGCCAGCAGCCACGAAGGGACAGGGATTAACTATGGCTACACCTTC.

This clone was seen just once. The chain combines TRBV20-1 with TRBJ1-1; maybe TRBD1 (6 bases). The ends were cut back, 3 bases at V and 2 bases at J, with 19 bases in the middle. In germline, CDR1 is DFQATT, CDR2 SNEGSKA (reference sequence). The CDR3 runs 16 residues. The CDR3 reads CSASTVGGGLNTEAFF. In DNA form, the CDR3 reads TGCAGTGCTAGTACTGTAGGTGGGGGGCTCAACACTGAAGCTTTCTTT.

The chain couples TRBV11-3 to TRBJ2-3, with 10 bases matching TRBD2. V shed 5 bases and J 2 bases; nucleotides not matched to a gene: 10. The CDR3 has 17 residues. The germline V gene encodes CDR1 SGHNT and CDR2 YENEEA. CDR3: CASSPSEREGPTDTQYF. CDR3 DNA: TGTGCCAGCAGCCCATCGGAGCGGGAGGGTCCCACAGATACGCAGTATTTT.

The V gene is TRBV7-9, the J gene TRBJ2-1; possibly TRBD2 for D (5 bases). The germline gives CDR1 SEHNR, CDR2 FQNEAQ (reference sequence). The germline V and J ends were trimmed by 7 bases and 9 bases, with 16 bases remaining between them. The CDR3 contains 13 residues. The CDR3 here is CASNAGTSTEQFF. The DNA for the CDR3 is TGTGCCAGCAATGCGGGCACCTCGACTGAGCAGTTCTTC.

This chain joins TRBV12-3 or TRBV12-4 and TRBJ1-2, with 7 bases identical to TRBD1. After removal of 5 bases from V and 13 bases from J, the junction contained 7 bases not matched to a gene. The CDR3 is 11 residues long. The CDR3 loop is CASSQTGLCTF. The CDR3 nucleotides are TGTGCCAGCAGTCAGACAGGGCTTTGCACCTTC.

This chain uses TRBV6-4 with TRBJ2-1; weak D call: TRBD2 (5 bases). This CDR3 has 17 amino acids. V lost 5 bases, J lost 4 bases, and 21 bases lay in between. Germline loops: CDR1 MRHNA, CDR2 SNTAGT. The DNA of the CDR3 is TGTGCCAGCAGTTCCCCCTCACTAGATGGGATATACAATGAGCAGTTCTTC. This codes for CASSSPSLDGIYNEQFF.

The CDR3, as DNA: TGTGCCAGCAGTTTTACAGGGTACGGGAGGGGAGTCGGCAATGAGCAGTTCTTC. This gives the protein CASSFTGYGRGVGNEQFF. The rearrangement joins TRBV9 to TRBJ2-1; 8 positions match TRBD2. V was clipped by 5 bases and J by 6 bases; unmatched bases: 19. The CDR3 extends over 18 amino acids. Germline assignment: CDR1 SGDLS and CDR2 YYNGEE.

J is TRBJ1-5 and V is TRBV2; tentatively, D is TRBD1 (6 bases). The CDR3 loop spans 13 amino acids. Trimming took off 7 bases at V and 4 bases at J, with 11 bases between the two ends. Looked up from germline, CDR1 is SNHLY and CDR2 is FYNNEI. The DNA for the CDR3 is TGTGCCAGCAAGAGAGACAGGAATCAGCCCCAGCATTTT. It specifies CASKRDRNQPQHF. The full variable domain, in which reference TRBV2 and TRBJ1-5 provide the parts outside the CDR3, is EPEVTQTPSHQVTQMGQEVILRCVPISNHLYFYWYRQILGQKVEFLVSFYNNEISEKSEIFDDQFSVERPDGSNFTLKIRSTKLEDSAMYFCASKRDRNQPQHFGDGTRLSIL.

V is TRBV4-1 and J is TRBJ2-1, with TRBD2 matching 13 bases. Germline lookup yields CDR1 MGHRA and CDR2 YSYEKL. Trimming removed 4 bases from V and 5 bases from J; junction bases left unmatched: 8. CDR3 size: 17 residues. Here the CDR3 reads CASSRQTGTSGDNEQFF. In nucleotides, the CDR3 is TGCGCCAGCAGCCGGCAGACCGGGACTAGCGGGGACAATGAGCAGTTCTTC.

The table lists this clone with a count of one. The V call is TRBV28, the J call TRBJ2-1, with 8 positions matching TRBD1. With V trimmed by 1 base and J by 6 bases, 5 bases remained unmatched. This CDR3 spans 15 amino acids. Germline V gives CDR1 MDHEN, CDR2 SYDVKM. The CDR3 protein is CASSLSRQGRNEQFF. The CDR3 region has the DNA TGTGCCAGCAGTTTATCGCGACAGGGGCGCAATGAGCAGTTCTTC.

This chain joins TRBV4-1 and TRBJ2-7; no clear D gene. V lost 5 bases to trimming and J lost 3 bases, with 14 bases between them. CDR1 is MGHRA, CDR2 YSYEKL, per germline. This CDR3 spans 14 amino acids. For the CDR3, the DNA is TGCGCCAGCAGCTATGCACCGGGCATCTACGAGCAGTACTTC. Its translation is CASSYAPGIYEQYF.

The genes are TRBV18 and TRBJ1-1; the D is unclear. The V end was cut by 2 bases, the J end by 0 bases, with 10 bases between. This CDR3 spans 15 amino acids. Germline values: CDR1 KGHSH, CDR2 LQKENI. CDR3 nucleotide sequence: TGTGCCAGCTCACCAAAGGCAGCCATGAACACTGAAGCTTTCTTT. Protein sequence: CASSPKAAMNTEAFF.

The genes are TRBV20-1 and TRBJ1-5, with 8 bases identical to TRBD1. V was pared by 3 bases and J by 4 bases, with 14 bases of the junction left unmatched. The length of the CDR3 is 17 residues. The germline V gene encodes CDR1 DFQATT and CDR2 SNEGSKA (reference sequence). The chain's CDR3 is CSASGGRGLLRNQPQHF. CDR3 sequence (DNA): TGCAGTGCTAGTGGGGGCAGGGGGCTTCTGAGAAATCAGCCCCAGCATTTT.

The chain uses TRBV5-1 and TRBJ1-2; the D gene is possibly TRBD1 (6 bases). The germline V gene encodes CDR1 SGHRS and CDR2 YFSETQ. CDR3 length equals 15 residues. The V end lost 4 bases, the J end lost 5 bases, and 18 bases lay between the germline ends. The CDR3 here is CASSPGGPGGYGYTF. The CDR3 DNA is TGCGCCAGCAGCCCTGGGGGCCCCGGGGGATATGGCTACACCTTC. Looking up the rest from reference TRBV5-1 and TRBJ1-2 gives the full variable domain: KAGVTQTPRYLIKTRGQQVTLSCSPISGHRSVSWYQQTPGQGLQFLFEYFSETQRNKGNFPGRFSGRQFSNSRSEMNVSTLELGDSALYLCASSPGGPGGYGYTFGSGTRLTVV.

J is TRBJ2-2 and V is TRBV10-3; no clear D gene. Germline CDR1 ENHRY, CDR2 SYGVKD. V was shortened by 10 bases and J by 5 bases, with 17 bases between the two germline ends. This CDR3 contains 14 residues. CDR3 residues: CATSGLQGTGELFF. The DNA for the CDR3 is TGTGCCACCTCCGGGTTACAAGGGACCGGGGAGCTGTTTTTT.

The chain carries TRBV12-5 and TRBJ2-1, with TRBD2 matching 8 bases. Germline assignment: CDR1 LGHNT and CDR2 FRNRAP. The CDR3 runs 14 residues. J was trimmed by 9 bases and V by 7 bases; bases with no gene match: 11. The CDR3 spells CASARGGRTGEQFF. CDR3 bases: TGTGCTAGTGCCCGGGGGGGGAGAACGGGTGAGCAGTTCTTC.

This chain uses TRBV12-3 or TRBV12-4 with TRBJ1-2, with 7 bases matching TRBD1. The CDR3 is 13 residues long. Losses at the gene ends were 1 base for V and 4 bases for J; bases not matched to a gene: 0. In DNA form, the CDR3 reads TGTGCCAGCAGTTTAGGGGACAGCTATGGCTACACCTTC. Amino acid sequence: CASSLGDSYGYTF.

This clone was observed a handful of times. The V call is TRBV6-1, the J call TRBJ2-7; D remains ambiguous. V was clipped by 3 bases and J by 2 bases, with 11 bases between them. The CDR3 has 14 amino acids. Germline lookup yields CDR1 MNHNS and CDR2 SASEGT. CDR3 sequence (DNA): TGTGCCAGCAGTGAGGGTGGAGAGGCCTACGAGCAGTACTTC. Translation gives CASSEGGEAYEQYF.

The rearrangement links TRBV4-2 to TRBJ1-2; no definite D call. Deletions cut 2 bases from V and 7 bases from J, with 20 bases between. The germline V gene encodes CDR1 LGHNA and CDR2 YNFKEQ. The CDR3 sequence is 16 residues long. The CDR3 sequence is CASSQLRRAVISGYTF. The CDR3 DNA reads as TGTGCCAGCAGCCAATTAAGACGGGCGGTAATTAGTGGCTACACCTTC.

The V gene is TRBV28, the J gene TRBJ1-2; no reliable D call. Germline V lookup: CDR1 MDHEN, CDR2 SYDVKM. This CDR3 contains 16 residues. Trimming removed 7 bases from V and 6 bases from J, with 24 bases in between. DNA of the CDR3: TGTGCCAGCAAAAAAGTCACTGCGGACCACGGGAATGGCTACACCTTC. It translates to CASKKVTADHGNGYTF.

The chain has TRBV12-3 or TRBV12-4 and TRBJ1-1, with TRBD1 as a possible D gene (6 bases). V was pared by 3 bases and J by 11 bases, with 13 bases between. This CDR3 spans 12 amino acids. This CDR3 reads CASSFGRQVAFF. CDR3 sequence (DNA): TGTGCCAGCAGTTTCGGGAGACAGGTCGCTTTCTTT.

The J gene is TRBJ2-2, the V gene TRBV15, with 8 nucleotides matching TRBD1. In germline, CDR1 is LNHNV, CDR2 YYDKDF (reference sequence). This CDR3 has 16 residues. V shed 1 base, J shed 10 bases, and the junction held 11 bases outside the gene matches. The CDR3 loop is CATSRGFRGRAEELFF. CDR3 bases: TGTGCCACCAGCAGAGGGTTCAGGGGGCGTGCGGAGGAGCTGTTTTTT.

The chain joins TRBV9 to TRBJ2-7; D gene uncertain. The V gene lost 0 bases and the J gene lost 3 bases, with 10 bases spanning the gap. The CDR3 covers 14 residues. Germline assignment: CDR1 SGDLS and CDR2 YYNGEE. CDR3 nucleotides: TGTGCCAGCAGCGTAGAGCATTGGAGCTACGAGCAGTACTTC. Its translation: CASSVEHWSYEQYF.

The chain links TRBV4-1 to TRBJ2-5; D is perhaps TRBD2 (5 bases). The V end was cut by 0 bases, the J end by 5 bases, with 13 bases between. This CDR3 comprises 15 residues. Germline V gene data show CDR1 as MGHRA and CDR2 as YSYEKL. CDR3 in DNA: TGCGCCAGCAGCCAAGATCGGAATCGAGGGGAGACCCAGTACTTC. Protein sequence: CASSQDRNRGETQYF.

The table lists this clone with a count of one. This rearrangement joins TRBV18 to TRBJ1-1; tentative D call: TRBD1 (6 bases). Germline CDR1 reads KGHSH; CDR2 reads LQKENI. The CDR3 length is 13 residues. V gave up 8 bases and J gave up 3 bases, with 13 bases separating them. CDR3 protein: CASAQDRHTEAFF. The CDR3 DNA reads TGTGCCAGCGCACAGGACAGACACACTGAAGCTTTCTTT.

The genes are TRBV19 and TRBJ2-5; 9 bases agree with TRBD1. CDR3 size: 14 residues. V dropped 9 bases and J dropped 4; count of bases not matched to a gene: 9. Germline V gene sequence: CDR1 LNHDA, CDR2 SQIVND (reference sequence). The CDR3 sequence: CASSPTGGRETQYF. As DNA, the CDR3 is TGTGCCAGCTCACCTACAGGGGGCAGAGAGACCCAGTACTTC.

The rearrangement links TRBV12-5 to TRBJ2-7, with D possibly TRBD1 on 5 matching bases. The ends were cut back, 5 bases at V and 6 bases at J, with 14 bases in the middle. CDR3 size: 13 residues. CDR1 LGHNT and CDR2 FRNRAP come from the germline V gene. CDR3 residues: CASGTWTRVEQYF. Written as DNA, the CDR3 is TGTGCTAGTGGTACCTGGACCAGGGTCGAGCAGTACTTC. Full variable domain (missing parts from reference TRBV12-5 and TRBJ2-7): DARVTQTPRHKVTEMGQEVTMRCQPILGHNTVFWYRQTMMQGLELLAYFRNRAPLDDSGMPKDRFSAEMPDATLATLKIQPSEPRDSAVYFCASGTWTRVEQYFGPGTRLTVT.

This clone was counted once. The genes are TRBV7-2 and TRBJ2-1; 11 positions match TRBD1. The CDR3 runs to 15 residues. Trimming removed 7 bases from V and 8 bases from J; junction bases left unmatched: 10. Germline CDR1 reads SGHTA; CDR2 reads FQGNSA. DNA of the CDR3: TGTGCCAGCACGCCACCGGGACAGGGGGTCTATGAGCAGTTCTTC. It is translated as CASTPPGQGVYEQFF.